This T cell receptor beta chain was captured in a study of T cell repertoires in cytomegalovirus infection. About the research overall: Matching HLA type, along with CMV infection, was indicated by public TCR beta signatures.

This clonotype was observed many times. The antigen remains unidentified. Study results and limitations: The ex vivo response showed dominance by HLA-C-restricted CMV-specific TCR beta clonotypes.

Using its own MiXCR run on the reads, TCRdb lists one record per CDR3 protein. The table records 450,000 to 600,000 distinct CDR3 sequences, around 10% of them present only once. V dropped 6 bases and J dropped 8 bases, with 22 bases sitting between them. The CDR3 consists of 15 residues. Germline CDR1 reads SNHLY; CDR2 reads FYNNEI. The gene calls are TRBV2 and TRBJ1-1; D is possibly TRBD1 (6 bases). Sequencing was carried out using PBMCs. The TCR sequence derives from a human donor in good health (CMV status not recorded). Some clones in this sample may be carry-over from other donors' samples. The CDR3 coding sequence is TGTGCCAGCAGATACTTTGGACAGCCTGTTTACGAAGCTTTCTTT. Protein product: CASRYFGQPVYEAFF. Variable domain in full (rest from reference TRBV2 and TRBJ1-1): EPEVTQTPSHQVTQMGQEVILRCVPISNHLYFYWYRQILGQKVEFLVSFYNNEISEKSEIFDDQFSVERPDGSNFTLKIRSTKLEDSAMYFCASRYFGQPVYEAFFGQGTRLTVV.